This TCR beta chain was found in a study of neoadjuvant nivolumab and ipilimumab in lung cancer. Points from the study as a whole: Only two of four nivolumab-treated tumors gained richness and clonality by surgery.

This CDR3 contains 14 residues. Germline-derived CDR1 and CDR2 are KGHSH and LQKENI. The V gene lost 2 bases and the J gene lost 8 bases, with 12 bases spanning the gap. Here immunoSEQ multiplex PCR was the method, and the copy in TCRdb shows in-frame clones only, minus some. The repertoire holds 40,000 to 55,000 clones, with around 89% as singletons. This clone was seen a single time. The antigen is unknown. The receptor was isolated from an adult with non-small cell lung cancer. Some clones in this sample may be carry-over from other donors' samples. The gene calls are TRBV18 and TRBJ1-4; D not resolved. Sequencing used blood, obtained before neoadjuvant nivolumab, alone or with ipilimumab. The CDR3, as DNA: TGTGCCAGCTCACCAAATGGAGGTTGGGAAAAACTGTTTTTT. This encodes CASSPNGGWEKLFF.